The T cell receptor (beta chain) under discussion was sequenced for a study of radiotherapy plus CTLA-4 blockade in lung cancer. For the study at large: Objective responses were recorded in 15% to 20% of patients, with disease control recorded in 25% to 40%.

The CDR3 sequence is 16 residues long. With 2 bases removed from V and 3 bases from J, the gap between germline ends came to 14 bases. The germline CDR1 and CDR2 sequences are SGDLS and YYNGEE. Repertoires were generated with immunoSEQ multiplex PCR, while TCRdb's copy carries only in-frame clones and drops some. The sample includes about 53,000 clones, 70% to 90% of them seen just once. This clone was picked up one time. The rearrangement links TRBV9 to TRBJ2-2, with a tentative D call TRBD2 (6 bases). Here the sequenced sample was peripheral blood, taken from a patient treated with radiotherapy plus ipilimumab. This clonotype was sampled from a human donor with non-small cell lung cancer whose response to radiotherapy plus ipilimumab could not be evaluated. Written as DNA, the CDR3 is TGTGCCAGCAGCGTCGGGGACGGGGGTTACACCGGGGAGCTGTTTTTT. It codes for CASSVGDGGYTGELFF.